The present entry profiles one T cell receptor (beta chain) with its context. Anyone with autoimmune disease history or systemic immunosuppression was excluded. The sample is drawn from a study of OX40 agonist ivuxolimab in advanced cancers. Study at large: Prior anti-PD-1, anti-PD-L1 or anti-CTLA-4 therapy was allowed; 40% had some.

Repertoires were generated with immunoSEQ multiplex PCR, while TCRdb's copy carries only in-frame clones and drops some. This table holds about 67,000 clones, approximately 80% found once. The material sequenced was CD4+ or CD8+ T cells sorted from blood, taken in a trial of the OX40 agonist ivuxolimab. This TCR was recovered from an adult with an advanced solid tumor such as melanoma, head and neck, liver or kidney cancer.

CDR3 sequence (DNA): TGTGCCAGCCAGCTTACCGGTTACAATGAGCAGTTCTTC. Amino acid sequence: CASQLTGYNEQFF. The chain has TRBV7-9 and TRBJ2-1, with D hard to call. The CDR3 has 13 residues. V was clipped by 8 bases and J by 4 bases, with 12 bases between them. Germline V gene sequence: CDR1 SEHNR, CDR2 FQNEAQ (reference sequence).